Listed here is a single T cell receptor beta chain. A much larger clone lies a single base off, so this may be a read error. Germline-derived CDR1 and CDR2 are MNHEY and SVGAGI. The CDR3 length is 13 residues. Deletions cut 0 bases from V and 5 bases from J, with 8 bases between. Measured with immunoSEQ multiplex PCR; TCRdb has only the in-frame clones, and not every one. Here the sample spans roughly 850,000 clones, about 97% being singletons. These data originate in a study of shared clonotypes between healthy human individuals. Naive CD8 cells, CD45RO-negative and positively selected for CCR7, excluded terminally differentiated effector memory CD45RA+ cells.

This sequence joins TRBV6-5 and TRBJ2-7; D not resolved. The source is a man aged 25 to 45 in good health. Sequencing was done on a sample of naive CD8+ T cells sorted from blood. This chain's CDR3 is CASSYSSSDEQYF. In DNA, the CDR3 is TGTGCCAGCAGTTACTCGAGTTCCGACGAGCAGTACTTC.